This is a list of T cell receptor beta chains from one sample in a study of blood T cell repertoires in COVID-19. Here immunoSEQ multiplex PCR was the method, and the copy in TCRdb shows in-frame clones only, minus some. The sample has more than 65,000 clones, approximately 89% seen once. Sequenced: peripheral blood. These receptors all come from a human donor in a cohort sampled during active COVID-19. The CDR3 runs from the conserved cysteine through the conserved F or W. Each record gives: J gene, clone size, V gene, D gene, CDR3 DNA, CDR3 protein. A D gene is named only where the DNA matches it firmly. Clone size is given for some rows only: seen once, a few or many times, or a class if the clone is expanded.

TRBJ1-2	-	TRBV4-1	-	TGCGCCAGCAGCCAAAAGGCCCGCGGCAGGGACTATGGCTACACCTTC	CASSQKARGRDYGYTF
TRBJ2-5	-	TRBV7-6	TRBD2	TGTGCCAGCAGCTTAATGGCTAGCGGGGGGGGAGAGACCCAGTACTTC	CASSLMASGGGETQYF
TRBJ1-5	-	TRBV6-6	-	TGTGCCAGCAGTTACTCACAAGGGGCAGAGCCCCAGCATTTT	CASSYSQGAEPQHF
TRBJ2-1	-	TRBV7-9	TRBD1	TGTGCCAGCAGGTCGCCGGGACAGGTTGATAATGAGCAGTTCTTC	CASRSPGQVDNEQFF
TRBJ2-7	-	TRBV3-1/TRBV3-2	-	TGTGCCAGCAGCCACCTCGTTGCAGCGGCCTACGAGCAGTACTTC	CASSHLVAAAYEQYF
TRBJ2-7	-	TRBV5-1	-	TGCGCCAGCAGCTTGTTCGGCGGGTCCTACGAGCAGTACTTC	CASSLFGGSYEQYF
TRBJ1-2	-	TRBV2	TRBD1	TGTGCCAGCAGTGGAGTAATAGGACAGGGGGCAAGGGGCTACACCTTC	CASSGVIGQGARGYTF
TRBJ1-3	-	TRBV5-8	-	TGTGCCAGCAGCCTCGGACAGCCGGGGAACACCATATATTTT	CASSLGQPGNTIYF
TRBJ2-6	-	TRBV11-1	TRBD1	TGTGCCAGCAGCTTAGCGGGGACAGTTCGCTCTGGGGCCAACGTCCTGACTTTC	CASSLAGTVRSGANVLTF
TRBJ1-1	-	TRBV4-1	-	TGCGCCAGCAGCCCCAAAGGTCGCGGGGCCATGAACACTGAAGCTTTCTTT	CASSPKGRGAMNTEAFF
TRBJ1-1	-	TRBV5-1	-	TGCGCCAGCAGCTTGTATCCCCCGAACACTGAAGCTTTCTTT	CASSLYPPNTEAFF
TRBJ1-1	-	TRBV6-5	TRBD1	TGTGCCAGCACCTTCCGGACAGGGGCCAACCCTGAAGCTTTCTTT	CASTFRTGANPEAFF
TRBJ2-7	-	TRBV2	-	TGTGCCAGCAGTGAGAGGCCCTACGAGCAGTACTTC	CASSERPYEQYF
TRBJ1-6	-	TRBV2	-	TGTGCCACCGGGAGACCCCTCCACTTT	CATGRPLHF
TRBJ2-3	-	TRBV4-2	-	TGTGCCAGCAGCCAAGAGGCGAGGATAGTGACAGATACGCAGTATTTT	CASSQEARIVTDTQYF
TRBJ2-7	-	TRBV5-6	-	TGTGCCAGCAGCTTGGGAGGTATCGAGATGTACTTC	CASSLGGIEMYF
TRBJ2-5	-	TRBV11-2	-	TGTGCCAGCAGACCAATCCGACAGACCAATAGAGAGGAGACCCAGTACTTC	CASRPIRQTNREETQYF
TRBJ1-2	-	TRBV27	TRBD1	TGTGCCAGCAGTTACAGGGGGCTAGGGGCAAACTATGGCTACACCTTC	CASSYRGLGANYGYTF
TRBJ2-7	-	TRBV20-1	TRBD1	TGCAGTGCTAGTGGTCCGCCCGGGACAGAAATTTCCTACGAGCAGTACTTC	CSASGPPGTEISYEQYF
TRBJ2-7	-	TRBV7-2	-	TGTGCCAGCAGCTTAGGTATCGGGCAGGGCTTTTACTTC	CASSLGIGQGFYF
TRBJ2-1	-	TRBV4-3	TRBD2	TGCGCCAGCAGCCTCTCGGGGGGTCCCTACAATGAGCAGTTCTTC	CASSLSGGPYNEQFF
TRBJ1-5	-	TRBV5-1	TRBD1	TGCGCCAGCAGCTTGGCAGGGGGCGGCAATCAGCCCCAGCATTTT	CASSLAGGGNQPQHF
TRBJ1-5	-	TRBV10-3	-	TGTGCCATCAGCCCCGGTGCGGGCAATCAGCCCCAGCATTTT	CAISPGAGNQPQHF
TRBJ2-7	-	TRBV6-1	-	TGTGCCAGCAGTGAACCCCCCCTTACCTACGAGCAGTACTTC	CASSEPPLTYEQYF
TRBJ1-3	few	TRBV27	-	TGTGCCAGCAGTTTAACAGGGTCTAGTGCAAACACCATATATTTT	CASSLTGSSANTIYF
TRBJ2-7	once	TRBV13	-	TGTGCCAGCAGCTTAGGTAGGGGTGCTGGTAACGAGCAGTACTTC	CASSLGRGAGNEQYF
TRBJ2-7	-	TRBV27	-	TGTGCCAGCAGCAGGACAGCTTCCTACGAGCAGTACTTC	CASSRTASYEQYF
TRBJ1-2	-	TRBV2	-	TGTGCCAGCAGTCCCAAGGGGCAGGGCCTCGACTATGGCTACACCTTC	CASSPKGQGLDYGYTF
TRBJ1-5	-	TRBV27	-	TGTGCCAGCAGTGTTCTGGGGGGGAATCAGCCCCAGCATTTT	CASSVLGGNQPQHF
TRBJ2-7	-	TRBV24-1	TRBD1	TGTGCCACCAGTCCCGGACAGGGGGGGCCCTACGAGCAGTACTTC	CATSPGQGGPYEQYF
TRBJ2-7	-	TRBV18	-	TGTGCCAGCTCACCCAACAGGGACTCCTACGAGCAGTACTTC	CASSPNRDSYEQYF
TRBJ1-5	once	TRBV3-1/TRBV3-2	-	TGTGCCAGCAGCGAGGACAGTTATCAGCCCCAGCATTTT	CASSEDSYQPQHF
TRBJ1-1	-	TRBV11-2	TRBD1	TGTGCCAGCAGCCCCCGACTCAGGACAGGGGATACCGAAGCTTTCTTT	CASSPRLRTGDTEAFF
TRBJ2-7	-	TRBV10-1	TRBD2	TGCGCCAGCACCGACGGGAGGGGGAAGCAGTACTTC	CASTDGRGKQYF
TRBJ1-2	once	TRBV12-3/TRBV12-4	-	TGTGCCAGCAGTTTGTCGGGTCACTATGGCTACACCTTC	CASSLSGHYGYTF